This T cell receptor beta chain is from a study of cytomegalovirus exposure and HLA in healthy donors. Study-level findings and limits: In vitro experiments confirmed that a few CMV-associated chains were specific for CMV antigens. An Asian-associated ancestry cluster reportedly showed fewer N-insertions than the approximately 670-donor mean in a later analysis.

The PCR contained 60 Vbeta and 13 Jbeta primers. TCRdb keeps only in-frame clones here, not all; method: immunoSEQ multiplex PCR. The data show some 90,000 clones, 75% to 80% seen once. The CDR3 has 12 residues. Germline V gene data show CDR1 as MNHNS and CDR2 as SASEGT. The V end was cut by 4 bases, the J end by 8 bases, with 9 bases between. In the case of this clone: What it binds is unknown.

The chain couples TRBV6-1 to TRBJ2-1; perhaps TRBD1 as D (5 bases). Input material: PBMCs. The receptor's source is a female donor in good health and CMV-seronegative. The CDR3 protein is CASSVIGDEQFF. The CDR3 nucleotides read TGTGCCAGCAGTGTTATAGGGGATGAGCAGTTCTTC.